These 29 T cell receptor beta chains were sequenced from one sample in a study of blood T cell repertoires in COVID-19. TCRdb's table, derived via immunoSEQ multiplex PCR, lists solely in-frame clones and lacks some. The table includes some 700,000 clones, 70% to 90% detected once. Material for sequencing was peripheral blood. The receptor set was obtained from a woman aged 18-30 years with acute or convalescent COVID-19.

This rearrangement joins TRBV7-2 to TRBJ1-6; D may be TRBD1 (6 bases). The CDR3 extends over 15 amino acids. V lost 2 bases to trimming and J lost 9 bases, with 14 bases between them. CDR1 SGHTA and CDR2 FQGNSA come from the germline V gene. The CDR3 DNA reads TGTGCCAGCAGCTTAAATAACAGGGCAGGTTCACCCCTCCACTTT. Amino acids: CASSLNNRAGSPLHF.

The chain links TRBV7-9 to TRBJ2-3, with 12 positions matching TRBD2. J lost 12 bases, V lost 3 bases, and 10 bases had no gene match. CDR1 and CDR2 from the germline V gene are SEHNR and FQNEAQ (reference sequence). This CDR3 is 15 amino acids long. The DNA of the CDR3 is TGTGCCAGCAGCTTGCGACTAGCGGGGGTTCCTCTCCAGTATTTT. It is translated as CASSLRLAGVPLQYF.

The chain has TRBV6-5 and TRBJ2-7, with TRBD1 matching 7 bases. After removal of 6 bases from V and 2 bases from J, the junction contained 7 bases not matched to a gene. This CDR3 region has 14 residues. Germline CDR1 MNHEY, CDR2 SVGAGI. CDR3: CASRRTGAPYEQYF. As DNA, the CDR3 is TGTGCCAGCAGGAGAACAGGGGCCCCCTACGAGCAGTACTTC.

CDR3 nucleotide sequence: TGTGCCAGCAGTTCATCGCGTTACTCCTACGAGCAGTACTTC. Amino acid sequence: CASSSSRYSYEQYF. The V gene is TRBV28, the J gene TRBJ2-7; D is ambiguous. The CDR3 is 14 amino acids. V lost 4 bases to trimming and J lost 0 bases, with 10 bases between them. Germline V lookup: CDR1 MDHEN, CDR2 SYDVKM.

The count of this clone is one. CDR3 nucleotides: TGTGCCAGCAGCTTGGGTACCGGACAGCTTACTGGCTATGGCTACACCTTC. It yields the protein CASSLGTGQLTGYGYTF. The chain employs TRBV5-5 and TRBJ1-2, with D possibly TRBD1 on 6 matching bases. The CDR3 consists of 17 residues. The V end lost 0 bases, the J end lost 4 bases, and 19 bases lay between the germline ends. The germline CDR1 and CDR2 sequences are SGHKS and YYEKEE (reference sequence).

The CDR3 here is CASSLEGGSNQPQHF. CDR3 bases: TGTGCCAGCAGCTTAGAGGGAGGGAGCAATCAGCCCCAGCATTTT. V usage is TRBV11-2 and J usage is TRBJ1-5; D unresolved. V was cut by 0 bases and J by 1 base, with 7 bases left in between. Germline V gene data show CDR1 as SGHAT and CDR2 as FQNNGV. CDR3 length equals 15 residues.

This chain joins TRBV5-1 and TRBJ1-2; the D gene is possibly TRBD1 (6 bases). V shed 5 bases and J shed 1 base, with 21 bases lying between them. The CDR3 covers 17 residues. In germline, CDR1 is SGHRS, CDR2 YFSETQ. The CDR3 region has the DNA TGCGCCAGCAGACACACACCTGCCGGGACACTTAACTATGGCTACACCTTC. Amino acid sequence: CASRHTPAGTLNYGYTF.

This chain connects TRBV5-6 to TRBJ1-1, with no clear D. V lost 2 bases, J lost 2 bases, and 16 bases lay in between. This CDR3 is built from 16 residues. CDR1 and CDR2 (germline): SGHDT, YYEEEE. CDR3 loop: CASSFVVPAGNTEAFF. Here the CDR3 DNA reads TGTGCCAGCAGCTTTGTAGTCCCCGCGGGCAACACTGAAGCTTTCTTT.

The chain combines TRBV6-5 with TRBJ1-1; 8 bases fit TRBD1. The V gene end was trimmed by 0 bases and the J gene end by 6 bases; junction bases not matched to a gene: 6. Germline values: CDR1 MNHEY, CDR2 SVGAGI. This CDR3 is 15 amino acids long. DNA for the CDR3: TGTGCCAGCAGTTACTCGACAGGGGTGGGCGCTGAAGCTTTCTTT. Translating it yields CASSYSTGVGAEAFF.

The chain joins TRBV6-5 to TRBJ1-3; D unclear. There are 12 residues in the CDR3. The V and J ends lost 11 bases and 1 base respectively, with 9 bases between them. Germline CDR1 and CDR2: MNHEY and SVGAGI. The CDR3, as DNA: TGTGCCGTTGGGAGGTCTGGAAACACCATATATTTT. The encoded protein is CAVGRSGNTIYF.

This clone was recorded only once. The gene calls are TRBV7-9 and TRBJ1-2; D not certain. Germline values: CDR1 SEHNR, CDR2 FQNEAQ (reference sequence). The V gene lost 2 bases and the J gene lost 5 bases, with 12 bases spanning the gap. This CDR3 comprises 14 residues. CDR3 in DNA: TGTGCCAGCAGCTTAAACGAGGGAAGGTATGGCTACACCTTC. It yields the protein CASSLNEGRYGYTF. Supplemented by reference TRBV7-9 and TRBJ1-2, the full variable domain reads DTGVSQNPRHKITKRGQNVTFRCDPISEHNRLYWYRQTLGQGPEFLTYFQNEAQLEKSRLLSDRFSAERPKGSFSTLEIQRTEQGDSAMYLCASSLNEGRYGYTFGSGTRLTVV.

This chain links TRBV27 with TRBJ1-6, with unresolved D. V lost 7 bases and J 1 base, leaving 5 bases between the germline ends. Germline V lookup: CDR1 MNHEY, CDR2 SMNVEV (reference sequence). This CDR3 has 13 residues. The chain's CDR3 is CASKPSYNSPLHF. In DNA, the CDR3 is TGTGCCAGCAAGCCTTCCTATAATTCACCCCTCCACTTT.

This sequence joins TRBV6-6 and TRBJ1-2; D gene ambiguous. Germline V gene lookup returns CDR1 MNHNY and CDR2 SVGAGI (reference sequence). V gave up 0 bases and J gave up 2 bases, with 7 bases separating them. The CDR3 runs 14 residues. CDR3: CASSYSTVNYGYTF. CDR3 nucleotide sequence: TGTGCCAGCAGTTACTCCACAGTAAACTATGGCTACACCTTC.

The chain carries TRBV11-2 and TRBJ2-2, with 14 nucleotides matching TRBD2. Trimming cost V 4 bases and J 2 bases; bases outside gene matches: 9. CDR1 and CDR2 (germline): SGHAT, FQNNGV. The CDR3 runs to 19 residues. DNA of the CDR3: TGTGCCAGCAGCTCCCGGACTAGCGGGGGGACTTCAAACACCGGGGAGCTGTTTTTT. Protein sequence: CASSSRTSGGTSNTGELFF.

The chain has TRBV6-5 and TRBJ1-1; D is undetermined. The germline gives CDR1 MNHEY, CDR2 SVGAGI. The CDR3 spans 13 residues. Trimming took off 6 bases at V and 1 base at J, with 9 bases between the two ends. CDR3 sequence (DNA): TGTGCCAGCAGAAATCAACAGAACACTGAAGCTTTCTTT. The encoded protein is CASRNQQNTEAFF.

The chain carries TRBV12-2 and TRBJ1-2; the table's TRBD1 call for D was not verified on the DNA. TRBV12-2 is shown as a pseudogene. The CDR3 consists of 16 residues. Here the CDR3 DNA reads TGTGCAAGTCGCTTACCCCAGGGTGGGTTGTCCTATGGCTACACCTTC. Its translation is CASRLPQGGLSYGYTF.

This chain uses TRBV15 with TRBJ2-7; 7 positions match TRBD1. With 5 bases clipped from V and 4 bases from J, the junction kept 8 bases outside the gene matches. This CDR3 contains 14 residues. Germline V lookup: CDR1 LNHNV, CDR2 YYDKDF (reference sequence). CDR3 protein: CATSHDRDLYEQYF. CDR3 coding DNA: TGTGCCACCAGCCACGACAGGGACCTATACGAGCAGTACTTC.

The sample holds one count of this clone. The gene calls are TRBV21-1 and TRBJ1-5; the D call of TRBD1 is as the table states it, not checked on the DNA. TRBV21-1 is designated a pseudogene. This CDR3 is 18 amino acids long. CDR3 sequence reads: CASSKRGIDSLSNQPQHF. The DNA for the CDR3 is TGTGCCAGCAGCAAAAGGGGGATAGACAGCCTTAGCAATCAGCCCCAGCATTTT.

V is TRBV10-3 and J is TRBJ1-1; 7 nucleotides agree with TRBD1. CDR1 and CDR2 from the germline V gene are ENHRY and SYGVKD. This CDR3 is built from 15 residues. Trimming removed 4 bases from V and 2 bases from J; junction bases left unmatched: 7. The CDR3 loop reads CAISAGGDPNTEAFF. DNA for the CDR3: TGTGCCATCAGTGCAGGGGGAGATCCTAACACTGAAGCTTTCTTT.

This clone was counted between two and nine times. The rearrangement joins TRBV19 to TRBJ1-2; D gene ambiguous. There are 16 residues in the CDR3. Trimming shortened V by 3 bases and J by 1 base, and 15 bases separated the two germline ends. Germline loops: CDR1 LNHDA, CDR2 SQIVND (reference sequence). CDR3 coding DNA: TGTGCCAGTAGTATGAGAGTCCCTAATAGTAACTATGGCTACACCTTC. Amino acid sequence: CASSMRVPNSNYGYTF.

V gene TRBV3-1 (or the pseudogene TRBV3-2) combines with J gene TRBJ1-6, with D possibly being TRBD1 (6 bases). V was shortened by 1 base and J by 6 bases, with 10 bases between the two germline ends. Germline assignment: CDR1 LGHDT and CDR2 YNNKEL (reference sequence). The CDR3 is made up of 15 amino acids. The CDR3 loop is CASSQGGRPNSPLHF. CDR3 in DNA: TGTGCCAGCAGCCAAGGGGGGCGGCCTAATTCACCCCTCCACTTT.

CDR3 sequence reads: CASTDRGTNYGYTF. As DNA, the CDR3 is TGTGCCAGTACGGACAGGGGGACTAACTATGGCTACACCTTC. The chain recombines TRBV19 with TRBJ1-2; 10 bases are a match to TRBD1. This CDR3 has 14 amino acids. V shed 7 bases and J 0 bases; nucleotides not matched to a gene: 2. The V gene's germline CDR1 is LNHDA and CDR2 SQIVND (reference sequence).

J is TRBJ1-3 and V is TRBV4-3, with a tentative D call TRBD1 (6 bases). Germline V gene sequence: CDR1 LGHNA, CDR2 YSLEER. The CDR3 covers 16 residues. V was cut by 4 bases and J by 7 bases, with 20 bases left in between. CDR3 DNA: TGCGCCAGCAGCCCAAGTCCCCCCGACAGGCTCAACACCATATATTTT. This gives the protein CASSPSPPDRLNTIYF.

J is TRBJ1-5 and V is TRBV6-5; D gene uncertain. Per the germline V gene, CDR1 is MNHEY and CDR2 is SVGAGI. The CDR3 is made up of 13 amino acids. Trimming took 0 bases from V and 6 from J, leaving 6 bases between them. DNA for the CDR3: TGTGCCAGCAGTTACTCAATATCTCAGCCCCAGCATTTT. Translated, it gives CASSYSISQPQHF.

The genes are TRBV7-3 and TRBJ2-5; a weak D match, TRBD2 (5 bases). The germline V gene has CDR1 SGHTA and CDR2 FQGTGA. V lost 1 base, J lost 2 bases, and 8 bases lay in between. This CDR3 spans 14 amino acids. As DNA, the CDR3 is TGTGCCAGCAGCTTAAGAGGGCCACAAGAGACCCAGTACTTC. Protein: CASSLRGPQETQYF.

The chain uses TRBV6-5 and TRBJ2-7; 8 bases map to TRBD1. V lost 0 bases to trimming and J lost 1 base; unmatched junction nucleotides: 5. There are 16 residues in the CDR3. Per germline, CDR1 MNHEY and CDR2 SVGAGI. This chain's CDR3 is CASSYSTRTGSYEQYF. DNA for the CDR3: TGTGCCAGCAGTTACTCGACCAGGACAGGGTCCTACGAGCAGTACTTC.

The J gene is TRBJ1-2, the V gene TRBV19; TRBD1 agrees at 9 bases. The CDR3 contains 17 residues. Unmatched junction bases numbered 15, after V lost 4 bases and J lost 6 bases. Germline CDR1 is LNHDA and CDR2 is SQIVND (reference sequence). The CDR3 region is CASSTPQGAGASDGYTF. Here the CDR3 DNA reads TGTGCCAGTAGTACCCCACAGGGGGCAGGGGCCTCAGATGGCTACACCTTC.

This chain joins TRBV19 and TRBJ1-5, with 7 positions matching TRBD1. Germline V gene sequence: CDR1 LNHDA, CDR2 SQIVND (reference sequence). V trimming: 8 bases; J trimming: 4 bases; junction bases outside the gene matches: 8. The CDR3 covers 14 residues. CDR3 nucleotides: TGTGCCAGTTCTGGGACAGCAAATAATCAGCCCCAGCATTTT. Its translation: CASSGTANNQPQHF.

This clone was detected only a few times. The V call is TRBV6-5, the J call TRBJ2-1; TRBD2 agrees at 9 bases. The V and J ends lost 6 bases and 3 bases, in that order; junction bases with no gene match: 6. This CDR3 region has 15 residues. Germline V gives CDR1 MNHEY, CDR2 SVGAGI. Written as DNA, the CDR3 is TGTGCCAGCAGGGTAGCGGGGGACCGCTACAATGAGCAGTTCTTC. Translation gives CASRVAGDRYNEQFF.